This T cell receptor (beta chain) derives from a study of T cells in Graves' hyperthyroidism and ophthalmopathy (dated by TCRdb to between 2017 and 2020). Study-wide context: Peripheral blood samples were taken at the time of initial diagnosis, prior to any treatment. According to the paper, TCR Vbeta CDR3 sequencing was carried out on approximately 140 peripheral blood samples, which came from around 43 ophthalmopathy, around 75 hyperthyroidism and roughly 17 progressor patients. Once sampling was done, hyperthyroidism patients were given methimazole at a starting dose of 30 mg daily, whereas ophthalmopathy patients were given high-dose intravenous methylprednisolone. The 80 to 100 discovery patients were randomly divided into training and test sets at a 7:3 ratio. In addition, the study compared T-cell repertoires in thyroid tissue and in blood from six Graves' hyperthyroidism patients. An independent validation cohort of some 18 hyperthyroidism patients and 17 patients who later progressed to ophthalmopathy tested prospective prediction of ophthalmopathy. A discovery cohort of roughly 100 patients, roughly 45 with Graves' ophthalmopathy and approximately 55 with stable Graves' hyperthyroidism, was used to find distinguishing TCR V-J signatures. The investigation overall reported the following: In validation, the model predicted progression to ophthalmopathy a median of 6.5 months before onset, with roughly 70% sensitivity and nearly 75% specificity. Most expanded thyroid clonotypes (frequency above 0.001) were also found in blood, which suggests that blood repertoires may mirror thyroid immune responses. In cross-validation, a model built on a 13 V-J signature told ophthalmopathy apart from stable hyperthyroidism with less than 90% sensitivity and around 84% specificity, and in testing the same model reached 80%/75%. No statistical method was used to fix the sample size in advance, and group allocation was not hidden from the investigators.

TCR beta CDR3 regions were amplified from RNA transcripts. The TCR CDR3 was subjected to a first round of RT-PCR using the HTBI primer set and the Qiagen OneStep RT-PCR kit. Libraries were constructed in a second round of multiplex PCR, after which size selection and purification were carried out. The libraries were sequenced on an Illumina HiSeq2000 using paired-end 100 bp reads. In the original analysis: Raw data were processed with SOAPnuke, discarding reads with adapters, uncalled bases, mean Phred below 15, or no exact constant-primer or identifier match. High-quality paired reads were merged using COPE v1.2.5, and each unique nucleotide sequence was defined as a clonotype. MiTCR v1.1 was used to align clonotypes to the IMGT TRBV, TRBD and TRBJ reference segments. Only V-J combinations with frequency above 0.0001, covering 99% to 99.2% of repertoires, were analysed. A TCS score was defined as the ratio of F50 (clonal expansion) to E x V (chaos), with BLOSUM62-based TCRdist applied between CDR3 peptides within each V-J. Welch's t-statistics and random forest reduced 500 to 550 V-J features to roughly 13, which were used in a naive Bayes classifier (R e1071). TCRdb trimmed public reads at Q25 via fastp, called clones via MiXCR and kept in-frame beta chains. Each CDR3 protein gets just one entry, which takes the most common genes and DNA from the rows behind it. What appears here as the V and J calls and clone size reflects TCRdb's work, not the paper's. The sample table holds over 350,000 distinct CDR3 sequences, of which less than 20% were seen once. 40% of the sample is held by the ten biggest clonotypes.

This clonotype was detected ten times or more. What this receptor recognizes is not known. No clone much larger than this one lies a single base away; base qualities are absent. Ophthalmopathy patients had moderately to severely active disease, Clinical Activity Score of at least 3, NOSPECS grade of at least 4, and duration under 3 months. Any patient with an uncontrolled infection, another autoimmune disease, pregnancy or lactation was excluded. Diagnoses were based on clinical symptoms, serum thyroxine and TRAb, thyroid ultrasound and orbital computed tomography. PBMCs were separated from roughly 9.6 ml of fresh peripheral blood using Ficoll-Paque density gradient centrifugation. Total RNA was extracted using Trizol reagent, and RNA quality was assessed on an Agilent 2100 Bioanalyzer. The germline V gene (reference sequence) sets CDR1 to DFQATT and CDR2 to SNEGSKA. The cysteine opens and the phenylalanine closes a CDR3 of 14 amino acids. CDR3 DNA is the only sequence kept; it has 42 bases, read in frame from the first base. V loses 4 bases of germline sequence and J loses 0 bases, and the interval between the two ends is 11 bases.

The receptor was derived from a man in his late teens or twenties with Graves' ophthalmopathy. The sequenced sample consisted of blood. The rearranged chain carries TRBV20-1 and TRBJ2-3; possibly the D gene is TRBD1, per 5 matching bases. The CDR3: CSATSGYSTDTQYF. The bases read TGCAGTGCTACGTCAGGGTATAGCACAGATACGCAGTATTTT.